This entry lists 11 T cell receptor beta chains sequenced from one sample in a study of shared clonotypes between healthy human individuals. The assay was immunoSEQ multiplex PCR, and TCRdb's table has in-frame clones only and misses some. The repertoire has a few million clones, around 90% of them found once; the top ten carry 0.11% to 0.15%. The specimen sequenced was naive CD4+ T cells sorted from blood. Described subset: CD45RA+ positively selected. The source of these receptors is a man aged 18 to 29 in good health.

This clone was detected only once. V and J are TRBV28 and TRBJ1-4; tentatively, D is TRBD1 (6 bases). Germline-derived CDR1 and CDR2 are MDHEN and SYDVKM. This CDR3 has 13 residues. The V and J ends lost 8 bases and 1 base respectively, with 8 bases between them. CDR3 sequence reads: CASVGGTNEKLFF. The CDR3 nucleotides are TGTGCCAGCGTAGGGGGAACTAATGAAAAACTGTTTTTT.

The rearrangement joins TRBV7-3 to TRBJ2-1; 8 bases fit TRBD2. Per the germline V gene, CDR1 is SGHTA and CDR2 is FQGTGA. This CDR3 comprises 19 residues. The V segment lost 3 bases and the J segment 0 bases; nucleotides outside the gene matches: 13. The DNA of the CDR3 is TGTGCCAGCAGCTTTGTAGCGGGGAAATACATGAGCTCCTACAATGAGCAGTTCTTC. It specifies CASSFVAGKYMSSYNEQFF.

The chain uses TRBV6-5 and TRBJ2-1, with 12 nucleotides matching TRBD2. The CDR3 is 15 residues long. The trim removed 7 bases at V and 9 bases at J, leaving 10 bases unmatched. CDR1 and CDR2 from the germline V gene are MNHEY and SVGAGI. DNA for the CDR3: TGTGCCAGCACCACCCAGTCTAGCGGGGGGGGTGAGCAGTTCTTC. It codes for CASTTQSSGGGEQFF.

The J gene is TRBJ1-5, the V gene TRBV2, with a weak D call TRBD1 (5 bases). V gave up 7 bases and J gave up 3 bases, with 10 bases separating them. Germline CDR1 reads SNHLY; CDR2 reads FYNNEI. This CDR3 contains 13 residues. The CDR3 spells CASIGGPNQPQHF. The CDR3 nucleotides read TGTGCCAGCATCGGGGGACCCAATCAGCCCCAGCATTTT.

This chain uses TRBV9 with TRBJ2-3, with 8 bases identical to TRBD2. From germline, CDR1 is SGDLS and CDR2 YYNGEE. The length of the CDR3 is 16 residues. V trimming: 0 bases; J trimming: 5 bases; junction bases outside the gene matches: 8. The CDR3 DNA is TGTGCCAGCAGCGTAGATAGCGGGGACCATAGAGATACGCAGTATTTT. It encodes CASSVDSGDHRDTQYF. Full variable domain (rest looked up from reference TRBV9 and TRBJ2-3): DSGVTQTPKHLITATGQRVTLRCSPRSGDLSVYWYQQSLDQGLQFLIQYYNGEERAKGNILERFSAQQFPDLHSELNLSSLELGDSALYFCASSVDSGDHRDTQYFGPGTRLTVL.

This sequence joins TRBV4-1 and TRBJ2-1, with a possible D match to TRBD2 (6 bases). Trimming cost V 6 bases and J 0 bases, with 12 bases left between them. CDR1 and CDR2 from the germline V gene are MGHRA and YSYEKL. This CDR3 comprises 15 residues. CDR3 bases: TGCGCCAGCAGTCTGGACGGGAGCTCCTACAATGAGCAGTTCTTC. Translated, it gives CASSLDGSSYNEQFF.

V is TRBV28 and J is TRBJ1-1; D is unresolved. CDR1 MDHEN and CDR2 SYDVKM come from the germline V gene. CDR3 length equals 11 residues. Trimming took off 10 bases at V and 5 bases at J, with 11 bases between the two ends. CDR3 nucleotides: TGTGCCACCCGCCTCTCTACTGAAGCTTTCTTT. This codes for CATRLSTEAFF.

This sequence joins TRBV18 and TRBJ2-2; maybe TRBD1 (6 bases). V lost 1 base to trimming and J lost 6 bases, with 12 bases between them. Germline lookup yields CDR1 KGHSH and CDR2 LQKENI. The CDR3 extends over 15 amino acids. CDR3 protein: CASSPRAGDAGELFF. CDR3 DNA sequence: TGTGCCAGCTCACCACGGGCAGGGGACGCCGGGGAGCTGTTTTTT.

A single count supports this clone. This sequence joins TRBV5-1 and TRBJ2-5; TRBD1 matches at 9 bases. The CDR3 sequence is 14 residues long. Germline trimming cut 4 bases from V and 2 bases from J; bases unmatched to any gene: 3. CDR1 is SGHRS, CDR2 YFSETQ, per germline. The DNA of the CDR3 is TGCGCCAGCAGCGGTGGGACAGGGCAAGAGACCCAGTACTTC. Its translation is CASSGGTGQETQYF.

The genes are TRBV6-4 and TRBJ2-1; D may be TRBD2 (5 bases). The CDR3 sequence is 15 residues long. V was cut by 4 bases and J by 1 base, with 11 bases left in between. Germline V gene sequence: CDR1 MRHNA, CDR2 SNTAGT. The CDR3 spells CASSVGLASYNEQFF. The CDR3 DNA follows: TGTGCCAGCAGTGTGGGTCTAGCTTCCTACAATGAGCAGTTCTTC.

This clone has only one observation. This chain links TRBV5-1 with TRBJ2-3; TRBD1 matches at 9 bases. The J segment lost 6 bases and the V segment lost 4 bases, leaving 15 bases of the junction unmatched. This CDR3 has 17 amino acids. In germline, CDR1 is SGHRS, CDR2 YFSETQ. The CDR3 loop reads CASSEGVGTGQADTQYF. CDR3 coding DNA: TGCGCCAGCAGCGAAGGTGTCGGGACAGGGCAGGCGGATACGCAGTATTTT. Full variable domain (outside the CDR3, taken from reference TRBV5-1 and TRBJ2-3): KAGVTQTPRYLIKTRGQQVTLSCSPISGHRSVSWYQQTPGQGLQFLFEYFSETQRNKGNFPGRFSGRQFSNSRSEMNVSTLELGDSALYLCASSEGVGTGQADTQYFGPGTRLTVL.